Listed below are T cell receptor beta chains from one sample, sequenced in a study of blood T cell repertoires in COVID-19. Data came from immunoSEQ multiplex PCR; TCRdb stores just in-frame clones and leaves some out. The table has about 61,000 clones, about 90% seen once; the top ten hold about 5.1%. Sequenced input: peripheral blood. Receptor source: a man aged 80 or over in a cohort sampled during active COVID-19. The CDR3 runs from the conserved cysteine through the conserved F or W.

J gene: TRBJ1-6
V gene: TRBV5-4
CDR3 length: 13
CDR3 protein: CASSLRGSSPLHF

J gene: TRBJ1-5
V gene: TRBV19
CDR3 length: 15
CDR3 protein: CASRNQGRGNQPQHF

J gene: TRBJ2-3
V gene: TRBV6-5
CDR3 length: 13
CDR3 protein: CASFGPAGDTQYF

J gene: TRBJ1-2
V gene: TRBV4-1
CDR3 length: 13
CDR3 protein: CASSQQGVYGYTF

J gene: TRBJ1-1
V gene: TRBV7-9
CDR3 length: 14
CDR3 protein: CASSSQTVNTEAFF

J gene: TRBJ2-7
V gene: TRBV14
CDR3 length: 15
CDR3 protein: CASSQGGGTSYEQYF

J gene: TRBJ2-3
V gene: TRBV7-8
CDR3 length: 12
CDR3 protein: CASSHTGDTQYF

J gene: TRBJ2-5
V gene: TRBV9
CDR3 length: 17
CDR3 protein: CASSDTRLAGGSETQYF

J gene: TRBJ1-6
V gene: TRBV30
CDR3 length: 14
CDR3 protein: CAWNQASYNSPLHF

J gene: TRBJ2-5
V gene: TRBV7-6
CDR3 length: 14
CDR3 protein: CASSPRTDQETQYF

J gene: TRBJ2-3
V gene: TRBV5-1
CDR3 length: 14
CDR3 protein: CASSLRDRVQAQYF

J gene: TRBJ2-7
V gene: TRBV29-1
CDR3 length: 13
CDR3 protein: CSVDEGGGYEQYF

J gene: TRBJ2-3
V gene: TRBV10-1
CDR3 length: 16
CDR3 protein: CASSGTSGNGADTQYF

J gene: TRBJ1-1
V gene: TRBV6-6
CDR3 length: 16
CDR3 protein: CASSPGQGIAATEAFF

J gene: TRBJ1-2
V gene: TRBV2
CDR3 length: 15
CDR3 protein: CASRPDRGRVGGYTF

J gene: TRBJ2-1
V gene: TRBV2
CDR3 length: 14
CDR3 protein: CASSFTGTRFEQFF

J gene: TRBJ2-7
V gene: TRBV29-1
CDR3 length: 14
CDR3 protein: CSVEDRSGGYEQYF

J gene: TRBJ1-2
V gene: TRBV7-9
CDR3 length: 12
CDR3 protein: CASSTPNYGYTF

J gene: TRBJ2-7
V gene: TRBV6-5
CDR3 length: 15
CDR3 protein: CASSRDRLTFIQQYF

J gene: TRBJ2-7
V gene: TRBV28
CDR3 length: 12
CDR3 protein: CASSFLGYEQYF

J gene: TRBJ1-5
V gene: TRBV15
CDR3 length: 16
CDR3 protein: CATSRANGQVYQPQHF

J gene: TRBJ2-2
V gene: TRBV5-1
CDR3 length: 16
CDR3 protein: CASSLSGQGGTGELFF

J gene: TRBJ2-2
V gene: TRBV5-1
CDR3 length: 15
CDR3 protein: CASSLGGQNTGELFF

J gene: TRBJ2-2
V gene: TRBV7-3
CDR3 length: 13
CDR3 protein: CASSVSGTGELFF

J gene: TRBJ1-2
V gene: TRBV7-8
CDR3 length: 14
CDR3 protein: CASSPSRGIYGYTF

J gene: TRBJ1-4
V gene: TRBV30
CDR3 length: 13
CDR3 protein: CAWSVRRNEKLFF

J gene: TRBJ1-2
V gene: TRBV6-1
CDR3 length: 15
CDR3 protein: CASSEAGTGTYGYTF

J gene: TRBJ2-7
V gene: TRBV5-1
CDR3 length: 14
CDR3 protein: CASSLELGPYEQYF

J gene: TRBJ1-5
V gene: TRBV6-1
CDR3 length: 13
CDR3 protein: CASSDRGNQPQHF

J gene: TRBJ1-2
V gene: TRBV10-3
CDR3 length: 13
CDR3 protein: CAIAQDREYGYTF

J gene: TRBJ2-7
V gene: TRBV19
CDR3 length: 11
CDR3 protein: CASSQRGEQYF

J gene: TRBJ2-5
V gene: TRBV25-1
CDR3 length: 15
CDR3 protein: CASSESGQGMETQYF

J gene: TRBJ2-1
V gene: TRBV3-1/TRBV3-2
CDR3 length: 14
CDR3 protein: CASSQSGGAGEQFF

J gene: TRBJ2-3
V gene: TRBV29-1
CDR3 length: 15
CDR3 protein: CSVEEGTGKTDTQYF

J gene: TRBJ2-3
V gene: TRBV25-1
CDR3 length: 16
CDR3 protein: CASSELGQVTTDTQYF

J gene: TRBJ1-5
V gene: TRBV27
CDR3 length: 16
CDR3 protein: CASSSHLTGPSAPQHF

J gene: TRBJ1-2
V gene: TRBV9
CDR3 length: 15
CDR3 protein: CASSPHRQTHYGYTF

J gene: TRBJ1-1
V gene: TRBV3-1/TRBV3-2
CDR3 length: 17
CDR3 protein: CASSQVGQEAGGTEAFF

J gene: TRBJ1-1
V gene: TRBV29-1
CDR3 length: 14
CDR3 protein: CSVGYNTMNTEAFF

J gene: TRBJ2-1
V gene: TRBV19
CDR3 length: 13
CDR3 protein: CASRIGGWNEQFF

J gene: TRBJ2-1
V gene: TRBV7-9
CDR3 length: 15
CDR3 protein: CASSPDRGGYNEQFF

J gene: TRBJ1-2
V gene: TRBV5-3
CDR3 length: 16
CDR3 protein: CARSLDVLSGGYGYTF

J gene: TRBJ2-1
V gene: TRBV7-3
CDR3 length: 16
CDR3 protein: CASSSRTSGGANEQFF

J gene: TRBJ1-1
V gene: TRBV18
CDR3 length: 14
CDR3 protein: CASSPASWATEAFF

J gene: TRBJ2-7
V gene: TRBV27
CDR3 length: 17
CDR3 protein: CASSRGSGTSGAYEQYF

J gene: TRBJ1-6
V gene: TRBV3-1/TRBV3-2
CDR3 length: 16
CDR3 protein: CASSLSGQSYNSPLHF

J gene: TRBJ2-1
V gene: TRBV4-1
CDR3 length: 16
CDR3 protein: CASSQAGLAELDEQFF

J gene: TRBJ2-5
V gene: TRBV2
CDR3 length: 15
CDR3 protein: CASSEFGTTLRTQYF